Listed below are T cell receptor beta chains from one sample, sequenced in a study of blood T cell repertoires in COVID-19. The table came from immunoSEQ multiplex PCR; TCRdb's copy has only in-frame clones and leaves some out. There are under 130,000 clones in the sample; about 90% occur only once, and approximately 3.7% lies in the top ten. Material: peripheral blood. The origin of the receptors is a human donor in a cohort sampled during active COVID-19. The CDR3 runs from the conserved cysteine through the conserved F or W. The order of the fields is clone size, D gene, V gene, J gene, CDR3 DNA, CDR3 protein. The D gene is left open where the match is weak. Clone size is shown for a subset of rows, as once, few, many or a class of expanded clone.

>NA|NA|TRBV7-9|TRBJ2-2
TGTGCCAGCAGCTTAGCAGGAGGGAGGGAGCTGTTTTTT
CASSLAGGRELFF
>NA|NA|TRBV19|TRBJ1-2
TGTGCCTCGGCGGGGGGATATGGCTACACCTTC
CASAGGYGYTF
>NA|NA|TRBV27|TRBJ2-1
TGTGCCAGCAGTTTATCGTGGGGGAGGCACTACAATGAGCAGTTCTTC
CASSLSWGRHYNEQFF
>NA|NA|TRBV21-1|TRBJ2-1
TGTGCCAGCACTCGAGACAGGGCGCCTCAGGATGAGCAGTTCTTC
CASTRDRAPQDEQFF
>NA|TRBD2|TRBV27|TRBJ2-7
TGTGCCAGCAGTTTATCGGGACTAGCCTACGAGCAGTACTTC
CASSLSGLAYEQYF
>once|NA|TRBV5-4|TRBJ2-2
TGTGCCAGCAGCAAACACAGGTTCGACACCGGGGAGCTGTTTTTT
CASSKHRFDTGELFF
>NA|NA|TRBV10-1|TRBJ2-3
TGCGCCAGCAGTCCCCTTTCCGGAGGAGATACGCAGTATTTT
CASSPLSGGDTQYF
>NA|TRBD2|TRBV2|TRBJ2-7
TGTGCCAGCAGTGAAGCGCTGGCTCTAGCGGGGGGTCGCGAGCAGTACTTC
CASSEALALAGGREQYF
>NA|NA|TRBV6-2/TRBV6-3|TRBJ2-7
TGTGCCAGCAGTCAGACATTCTACGAGCAGTACTTC
CASSQTFYEQYF
>once|NA|TRBV19|TRBJ1-2
TGTGCCAGTAGTTACCCAAAGCCGGGACTGAACTATGGCTACACCTTC
CASSYPKPGLNYGYTF
>NA|NA|TRBV6-5|TRBJ2-3
TGTGCCAGCATTCCGACCGGGACACCATCCGAACGGGAGTATTTT
CASIPTGTPSEREYF
>NA|TRBD1|TRBV6-2/TRBV6-3|TRBJ1-2
TGTGCCAGCAGTTACCTCAGGGGGTTGAATGGCTACACCTTC
CASSYLRGLNGYTF
>NA|NA|TRBV7-9|TRBJ1-2
TGTGCCAGCAGCTCAGTAATATCAAACTATGGCTACACCTTC
CASSSVISNYGYTF
>NA|TRBD2|TRBV7-9|TRBJ2-1
TGTGCCAGCAGCCCCCGGACTAGCGGGACATCCTACAATGAGCAGTTCTTC
CASSPRTSGTSYNEQFF
>NA|TRBD2|TRBV7-8|TRBJ2-7
TGTGCCAGCAGCTTAGAACTAGCGGGAGTCCTCAGCTCCTACGAGCAGTACTTC
CASSLELAGVLSSYEQYF
>NA|NA|TRBV5-6|TRBJ1-3
TGTGCCAGCAGCCCTTCCGGTTGGAACACCATATATTTT
CASSPSGWNTIYF
>NA|NA|TRBV4-1|TRBJ1-2
TGCGCCAGCAGCCAAGATACAGGACGCGTCTATGGCTACACCTTC
CASSQDTGRVYGYTF
>NA|NA|TRBV28|TRBJ1-5
TGTGCCAGCAATTGGGGCTATAGCAATCAGCCCCAGCATTTT
CASNWGYSNQPQHF
>NA|TRBD1|TRBV3-1/TRBV3-2|TRBJ1-4
TGTGCCAGCAGCCACTATCAGGACAGGAATGAAAAACTGTTTTTT
CASSHYQDRNEKLFF
>NA|NA|TRBV6-5|TRBJ1-1
TGTGCCAGCAGGATAGGGGATTTGAACACTGAAGCTTTCTTT
CASRIGDLNTEAFF
>NA|NA|TRBV9|TRBJ2-1
TGTGCCAGCAGCCTACGGGACTCTCTCCGCGATGAGCAGTTCTTC
CASSLRDSLRDEQFF
>NA|NA|TRBV5-6|TRBJ1-5
TGTGCCAGCAGCTTGGCCTTGGAGGATCCCAATCAGCCCCAGCATTTT
CASSLALEDPNQPQHF
>once|TRBD1|TRBV7-8|TRBJ1-1
TGTGCCAGCAGCTTAGTAGTGCAGGGGGAATCTGAAGCTTTCTTT
CASSLVVQGESEAFF